This record concerns one T cell receptor (beta chain) sequence. The target antigen is unknown. This sample is part of a study of OX40 agonist ivuxolimab in advanced cancers. Study-wide background: Anti-PD-1, anti-PD-L1 or anti-CTLA-4 therapy given earlier was allowed, and 30% to 45% had some.

Study outcomes and limitations: Among T cells, CD8+ cells averaged more expanded clones than CD4+ cells. Blood T cells, both CD4+ and CD8+, expanded clonally by week 6 at 0.1 to 3.0 mg/kg.

The trim removed 2 bases at V and 6 bases at J, leaving 5 bases unmatched. The CDR3 contains 17 residues. The germline V gene encodes CDR1 SGDLS and CDR2 YYNGEE. Sequencing was performed with immunoSEQ multiplex PCR; in TCRdb, only in-frame clones are kept and a portion is missing. The data hold roughly 72,000 clones, with roughly 94% observed a single time. The receptor comes from an adult with an advanced solid tumor such as melanoma, head and neck, liver or kidney cancer. The material sequenced was CD4+ or CD8+ T cells sorted from blood, taken in a trial of the OX40 agonist ivuxolimab. This chain connects TRBV9 to TRBJ2-1; 16 bases match TRBD2. CDR3 loop: CASSVGTSGGAGNEQFF. Here the CDR3 DNA reads TGTGCCAGCAGCGTCGGGACTAGCGGGGGGGCCGGCAATGAGCAGTTCTTC. Together with reference TRBV9 and TRBJ2-1, the CDR3 gives the full variable domain: DSGVTQTPKHLITATGQRVTLRCSPRSGDLSVYWYQQSLDQGLQFLIQYYNGEERAKGNILERFSAQQFPDLHSELNLSSLELGDSALYFCASSVGTSGGAGNEQFFGPGTRLTVL.